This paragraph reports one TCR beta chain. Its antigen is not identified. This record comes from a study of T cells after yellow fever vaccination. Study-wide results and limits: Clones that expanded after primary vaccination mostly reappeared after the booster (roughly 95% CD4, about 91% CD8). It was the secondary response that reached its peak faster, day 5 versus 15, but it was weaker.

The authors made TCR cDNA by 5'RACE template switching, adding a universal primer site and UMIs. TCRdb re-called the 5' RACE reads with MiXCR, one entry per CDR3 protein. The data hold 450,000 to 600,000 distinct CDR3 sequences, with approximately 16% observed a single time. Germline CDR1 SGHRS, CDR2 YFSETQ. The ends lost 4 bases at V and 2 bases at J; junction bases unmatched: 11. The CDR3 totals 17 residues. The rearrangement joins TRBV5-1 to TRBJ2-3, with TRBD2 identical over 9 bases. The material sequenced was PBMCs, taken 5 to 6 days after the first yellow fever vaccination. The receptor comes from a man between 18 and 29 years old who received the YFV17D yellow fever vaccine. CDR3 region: CASSIAVAGAITDTQYF. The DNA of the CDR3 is TGCGCCAGCAGCATAGCAGTAGCGGGGGCGATCACAGATACGCAGTATTTT.